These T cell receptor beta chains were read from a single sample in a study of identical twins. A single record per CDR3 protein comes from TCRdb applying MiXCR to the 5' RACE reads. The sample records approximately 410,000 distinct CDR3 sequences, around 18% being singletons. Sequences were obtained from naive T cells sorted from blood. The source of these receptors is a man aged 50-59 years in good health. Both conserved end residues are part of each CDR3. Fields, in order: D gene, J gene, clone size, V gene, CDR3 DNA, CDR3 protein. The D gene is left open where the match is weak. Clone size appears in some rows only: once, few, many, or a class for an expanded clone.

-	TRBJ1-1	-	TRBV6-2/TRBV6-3	TGTGCCAGCTTGGCCTACGAAGGAACGAACACTGAAGCTTTCTTT	CASLAYEGTNTEAFF
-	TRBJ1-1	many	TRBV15	TGTGCCACCAGCAGCGGGGGTCCTAGGTTTGAAGCTTTCTTT	CATSSGGPRFEAFF
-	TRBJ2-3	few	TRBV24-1	TGTGCCACCAGTGAGGACGACGGACGGTTTGGTGCAGATACGCAGTATTTT	CATSEDDGRFGADTQYF
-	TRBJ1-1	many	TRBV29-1	TGCAGCGTCGTCAACAGTGTGAACACTGAAGCTTTCTTT	CSVVNSVNTEAFF
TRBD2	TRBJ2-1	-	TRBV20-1	TGCAGTGCTAGAGGCCCCCAGGCTAGCGGGAGGTACGGTGAGCAGTTCTTC	CSARGPQASGRYGEQFF
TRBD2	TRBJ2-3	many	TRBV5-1	TGCGCCAGTCTGGAGGGAGGGCCGACAGATACGCAGTATTTT	CASLEGGPTDTQYF
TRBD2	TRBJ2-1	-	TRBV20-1	TGCAGTGCAAATAGCGGGAGTCGGGGTGAGCAGTTCTTC	CSANSGSRGEQFF
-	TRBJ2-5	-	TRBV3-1	TGTGCCAGCAGCCAAAGGGACAAACAAGAGACCCAGTACTTC	CASSQRDKQETQYF
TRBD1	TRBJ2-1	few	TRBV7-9	TGTGCCAGCAGCTTCGGACAGGGGAAGGATGAGCAGTTCTTC	CASSFGQGKDEQFF
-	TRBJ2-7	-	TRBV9	TGTGCCAGCAGCGTAGGGATGGGGTCGGTCGAGCAGTACTTC	CASSVGMGSVEQYF
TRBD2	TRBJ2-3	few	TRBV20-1	TGCAGTGCTACAGACGGGATGGGACTAGCGGGGGGCACAGATACGCAGTATTTT	CSATDGMGLAGGTDTQYF
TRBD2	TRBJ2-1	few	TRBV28	TGTGCCAGCAGTTTACTAGCGGGGTACAATGAGCAGTTCTTC	CASSLLAGYNEQFF